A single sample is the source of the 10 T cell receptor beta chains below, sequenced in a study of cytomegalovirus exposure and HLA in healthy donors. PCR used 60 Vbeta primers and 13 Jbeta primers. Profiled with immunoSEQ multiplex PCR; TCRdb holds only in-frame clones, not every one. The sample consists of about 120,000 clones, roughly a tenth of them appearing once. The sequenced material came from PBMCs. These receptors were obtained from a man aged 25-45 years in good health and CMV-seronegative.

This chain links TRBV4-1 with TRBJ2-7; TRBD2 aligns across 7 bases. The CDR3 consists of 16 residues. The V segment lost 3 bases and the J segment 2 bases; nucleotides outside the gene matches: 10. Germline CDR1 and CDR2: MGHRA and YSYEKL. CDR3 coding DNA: TGCGCCAGCAGCCAGCAAGGGGAGGGCTTTCCCTACGAGCAGTACTTC. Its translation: CASSQQGEGFPYEQYF.

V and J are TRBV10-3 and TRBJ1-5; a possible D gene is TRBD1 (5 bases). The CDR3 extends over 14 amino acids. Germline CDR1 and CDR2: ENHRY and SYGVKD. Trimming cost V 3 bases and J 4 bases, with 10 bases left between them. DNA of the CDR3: TGTGCCATCAGTGATGAGAGACAGAATCAGCCCCAGCATTTT. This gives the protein CAISDERQNQPQHF.

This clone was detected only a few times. CDR3 bases: TGTGCCAGCAGCTTGGCGGGGACTAACTACAATGAGCAGTTCTTC. Protein product: CASSLAGTNYNEQFF. The rearrangement joins TRBV5-4 to TRBJ2-1; 7 bases agree with TRBD2. V shed 0 bases, J shed 3 bases, and the junction held 3 bases outside the gene matches. The CDR3 has 15 amino acids. In germline, CDR1 is SGHNT, CDR2 YYREEE (reference sequence).

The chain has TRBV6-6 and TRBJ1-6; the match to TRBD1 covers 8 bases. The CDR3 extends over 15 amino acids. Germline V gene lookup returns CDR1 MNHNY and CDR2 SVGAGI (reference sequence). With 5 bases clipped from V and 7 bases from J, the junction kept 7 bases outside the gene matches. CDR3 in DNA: TGTGCCAGCAGTGTCCTACAGGGGGGGAATTCACCCCTCCACTTT. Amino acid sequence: CASSVLQGGNSPLHF.

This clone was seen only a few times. The CDR3 nucleotides are TGTGCCAGCTCACGCGGGACTCTCGGCCCCCCCTACGAGCAGTACTTC. Translated: CASSRGTLGPPYEQYF. This chain uses TRBV18 with TRBJ2-7; TRBD2 might be the D (6 bases). Germline values: CDR1 KGHSH, CDR2 LQKENI. This CDR3 has 16 residues. Between the trimmed V and J ends, which lost 4 bases and 2 bases, there was a span of 18 bases.

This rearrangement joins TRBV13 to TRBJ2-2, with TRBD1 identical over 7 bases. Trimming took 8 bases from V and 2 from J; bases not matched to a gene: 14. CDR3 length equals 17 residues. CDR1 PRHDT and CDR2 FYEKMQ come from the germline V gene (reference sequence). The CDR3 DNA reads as TGTGCCAGCCAAACCTACCGGGACAGAGCTAACACCGGGGAGCTGTTTTTT. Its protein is CASQTYRDRANTGELFF.

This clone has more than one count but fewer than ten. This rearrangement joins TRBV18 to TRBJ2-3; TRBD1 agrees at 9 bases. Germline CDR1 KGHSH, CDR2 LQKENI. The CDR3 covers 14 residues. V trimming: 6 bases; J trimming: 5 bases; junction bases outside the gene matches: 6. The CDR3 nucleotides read TGTGCCAGCTCCTTACGGGACAGGGAAGATACGCAGTATTTT. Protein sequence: CASSLRDREDTQYF.

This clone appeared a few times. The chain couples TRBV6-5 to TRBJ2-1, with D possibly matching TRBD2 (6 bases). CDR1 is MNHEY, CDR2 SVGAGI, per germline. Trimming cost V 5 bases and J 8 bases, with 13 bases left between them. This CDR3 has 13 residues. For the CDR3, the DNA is TGTGCCAGCAGTCTGGACTACTCCGATGAGCAGTTCTTC. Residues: CASSLDYSDEQFF.

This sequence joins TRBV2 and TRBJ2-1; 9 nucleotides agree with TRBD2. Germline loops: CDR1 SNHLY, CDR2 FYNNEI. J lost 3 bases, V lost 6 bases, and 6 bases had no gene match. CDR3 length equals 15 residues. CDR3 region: CASRLAGEGYNEQFF. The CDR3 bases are TGTGCCAGCAGATTAGCGGGAGAAGGCTACAATGAGCAGTTCTTC.

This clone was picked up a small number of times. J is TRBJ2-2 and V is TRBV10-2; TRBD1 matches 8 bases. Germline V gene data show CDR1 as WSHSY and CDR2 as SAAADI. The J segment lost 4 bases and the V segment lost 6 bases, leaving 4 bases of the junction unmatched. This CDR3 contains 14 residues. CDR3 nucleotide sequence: TGCGCCAGCAGGACAGGGGTGATCACCGGGGAGCTGTTTTTT. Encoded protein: CASRTGVITGELFF.